These T cell receptor beta chains were read from a single sample in a study of T cell responses to AZD1222 COVID-19 vaccine. Measured with immunoSEQ multiplex PCR; TCRdb has only the in-frame clones, and not every one. In the table there are 150,000 to 200,000 clones, roughly nine tenths of which are singletons. This specimen consisted of peripheral blood, obtained 28 days after the second AZD1222 dose. Receptors were obtained from an adult who received the AZD1222 COVID-19 vaccine. The CDR3 runs from the conserved cysteine through the conserved F or W.

length	V	CDR3
16	TRBV7-8	CASSPGFTSGRGEQFF
15	TRBV5-1	CASSLVSETNYGYTF
15	TRBV5-1	CASSLGSGPTYEQYF
13	TRBV18	CASSPTLTDTQYF
16	TRBV5-1	CASSLTVGSSTDTQYF
15	TRBV14	CASSQDQGGNSPLHF
13	TRBV18	CASSPQWGETQYF
16	TRBV18	CASSPMDSGVYYGYTF
17	TRBV5-5	CASSLAPPRGGGNTIYF
12	TRBV10-3	CAISELWYEQYF
18	TRBV18	CASSPLGQGSSYNSPLHF
14	TRBV7-9	CASSPGQLTEKLFF
13	TRBV18	CASSPDRNSPLHF
13	TRBV5-6	CASSLARAGELFF
14	TRBV5-1	CASSPRDRYGEQFF
16	TRBV13	CASSPRGTGASGEQYF
15	TRBV14	CASSQVVLLSKGYTF
13	TRBV10-3	CAISELEGRKAFF
15	TRBV10-3	CAISVGTGHNSPLHF
15	TRBV5-1	CASSSSGTSQETQYF
12	TRBV3-1/TRBV3-2	CASSQLSYEQYF
14	TRBV2	CASKRVATNEKLFF
17	TRBV6-2/TRBV6-3	CASSYGLAGGWPGELFF
15	TRBV5-8	CASSLEGTGGRRQFF
16	TRBV9	CASSPSFWDSQETQYF
14	TRBV4-1	CASSPRPPGQPQHF
15	TRBV5-8	CASSLGSYSNQPQHF
16	TRBV2	CASRKQGPTNTGELFF
14	TRBV6-5	CASQPYEGNTEAFF
10	TRBV29-1	CSDDGPEAFF
15	TRBV10-3	CAISELAGNTDTQYF
16	TRBV13	CASSTYRGGLENEQFF